Listed here is a single TCR beta chain. What antigen it recognizes has not been identified. Base qualities are missing; no much larger clone stands one base away. V is clipped by 3 bases and J by 7 bases, and the sequence between their germline boundaries is 19 bases long. From the cysteine up to the phenylalanine, the CDR3 has a length of 16 residues. CDR3 DNA only is kept here, 48 bases in frame from base 1. Taken from the germline V gene, the CDR1 and CDR2 loops are SGHTA and FQGNSA. The immunoSEQ hsTCRB v3.0 assay was used at survey level resolution for TRB variable region sequencing. TRB sequencing targeted a depth of about 40,000-55,000 T-cell genomes per sample. TRB libraries were pooled and sequenced on an Illumina MiSeq using a v3 150-cycle kit. In the paper's pipeline: Repertoire analysis was performed in R inside a reproducible Nextflow workflow that covered QC, data transformation and analysis. Custom analyses were implemented in LymphoSeq2, an R package for AIRR-Seq data exploration. A few samples yielding fewer than 5000 total TRB sequences were excluded, leaving around 190 analyzed HIV repertoires. Among the 170 to 200 HIV repertoires that were kept, 59 were collected before ART initiation and roughly 130 were collected after ART initiation. Each repertoire was downsampled to 5000 TRB nucleotide sequences, and summary statistics were averaged across 100 downsampling iterations. Only TRB sequences with CDR3 regions of at least seven amino acids were retained for analysis. Diversity was measured with a Shannon entropy-derived clonality score and the Gini coefficient. In the repertoire networks, any two of the top 5000 CDR3 amino acid sequences were connected whenever the two sequences differed by an edit distance of one. Antigen specificity groups and MHC restriction were predicted for TRB CDR3 amino acid sequences with GLIPH2. Known CMV, EBV, HIV or tissue antigen associations were flagged by matching CDR3 amino acid sequences against VDJdb and McPAS-TCR. Pre-ART, post-ART and control groups were compared with Wilcoxon signed-rank tests and Holm-Bonferroni correction. Here the immuneACCESS table is served through TCRdb, limited to in-frame sequences with V and J called. Missing clones are a known gap in these copies; in checked studies unresolved V genes cover under half, and the rest lacks a known reason. The V and J calls and clone size come from that table; D and trimming were worked out from the DNA. The sample contains 25,000 to 30,000 clones, around 90% of them found a single time. 3% to 4.5% of the sample belongs to the ten largest clones.

These data come from a study of long-term antiretroviral therapy in people with HIV (dated by TCRdb to between 2021 and 2022). Regarding the study in general: The earliest samples were collected approximately a decade before the 2015 WHO recommendation for immediate ART, a period when ART was typically delayed until CD4 counts fell. This retrospective serial study examined whether starting ART and sustained HIV suppression were associated with changes in the composition and diversity of the TRB repertoire in peripheral blood. A total of 192 cryopreserved PBMC samples were contributed to the cohort by 30 adults with confirmed HIV infection, with samples collected serially over a mean of approximately six years (range 1-12). Of the 30 or so participants with HIV, 10 to 11 were female. No cross-contamination during QIAcube processing was seen in test extractions of a monoclonal T-cell line run alongside 30 to 35 polyclonal samples.

Broader findings and caveats from the paper: The samples were dated from about 2004 to 2017, and the ART regimens that were used may be less effective than current ART regimens. Limited PBMC availability meant only the TCR beta chain was sequenced, without alpha chain pairing. Narrower CDR3 length ranges were observed in HIV repertoires than in controls, and an antigen-experienced repertoire with only a slight naive shift after ART was suggested by the network structure. Because pre-ART samples had limited cell numbers, profiling was done on unsorted PBMC rather than on sorted CD4+ and CD8+ T cells. Inferences about post-ART repertoire changes are limited because no data were available on ART adherence, viral resistance or therapy changes. ART initiation was associated with a significant increase in TRB diversity, but diversity stayed significantly below transplant donor controls even after long-term ART. At every time point, the repertoire was dominated by expanded TRB clones first identified before ART initiation, although this dominance fluctuated and, in many PLHIV, declined after ART.

Participants were included only if at least one PBMC sample before ART initiation and at least two post-ART samples were available. All participants with HIV were treated in the United States of America. Before DNA extraction, cryopreserved samples containing roughly 1-11 million PBMC were thawed and washed. At the time of the earliest PBMC sample, participants with HIV were aged between roughly 20 and 60 years. Each participant contributed PBMC samples from 1-4 timepoints before ART initiation and 2-8 timepoints after ART initiation, with a median of 7 samples. Serial HIV viral load, CD4+ T-cell count, ART history and demographic data were obtained for every participant. Genomic DNA was extracted from unsorted PBMC with a Qiagen kit on a QIAcube, processed in batches of 12 samples.

The rearranged segments are TRBV7-2 and TRBJ2-1; the D segment could be TRBD1, given 6 matching bases. The sample consisted of unsorted PBMCs, taken 1.8 years after starting antiretroviral therapy. The sequence derives from a woman under 30 with HIV. The DNA reads TGTGCCAGCAGCTTCCCCCTTTTCAAGAGGGGGAATGAGCAGTTCTTC. It translates to CASSFPLFKRGNEQFF.